Below, one T cell receptor beta chain is given with its context. Antigen specificity is unknown. Other DNA sequences in the same sample also yield this CDR3. The CDR3 has 12 amino acids. Germline V gene data show CDR1 as KGHSH and CDR2 as LQKENI. V was cut by 2 bases and J by 5 bases, with 6 bases left in between. This specimen belongs to a study of beta chain features in type 1 diabetes. About the research overall: Fewer than 110 million sorted cells were examined across all samples.

Notes on the study in general: When VDJ junctions were examined, type 1 diabetes patients showed fewer insertions and more deletions. Researchers caution that PCR might favor shorter templates, equally among patients and controls.

All of the sorted populations showed purity greater than 95%. Every bit of the isolated RNA underwent reverse transcription, so sequencing read expressed TCRB transcripts. Here immunoSEQ multiplex PCR was the method, and the copy in TCRdb shows in-frame clones only, minus some. The table lists around 340,000 clones, approximately 8% of them singletons. The rearrangement links TRBV18 to TRBJ2-5; D not certain. The sequencing input was central memory CD4+ T cells from blood. The sequence derives from a woman younger than 30 in good health. This chain's CDR3 is CASSPGLETQYF. CDR3 in DNA: TGTGCCAGCTCACCAGGTTTGGAGACCCAGTACTTC.